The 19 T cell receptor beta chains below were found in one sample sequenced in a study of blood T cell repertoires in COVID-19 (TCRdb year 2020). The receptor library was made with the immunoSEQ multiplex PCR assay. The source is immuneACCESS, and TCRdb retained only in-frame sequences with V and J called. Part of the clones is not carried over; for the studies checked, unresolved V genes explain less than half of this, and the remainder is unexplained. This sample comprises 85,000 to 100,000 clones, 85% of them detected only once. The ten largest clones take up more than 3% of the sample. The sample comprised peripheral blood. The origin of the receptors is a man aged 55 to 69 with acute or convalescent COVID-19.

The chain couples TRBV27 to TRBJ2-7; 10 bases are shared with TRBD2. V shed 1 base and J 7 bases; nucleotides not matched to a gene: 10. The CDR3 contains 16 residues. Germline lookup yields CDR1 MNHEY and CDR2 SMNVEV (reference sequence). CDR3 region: CASSLLSSGRGWEQYF. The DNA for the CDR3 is TGTGCCAGCAGTTTATTGTCCAGCGGGAGGGGGTGGGAGCAGTACTTC.

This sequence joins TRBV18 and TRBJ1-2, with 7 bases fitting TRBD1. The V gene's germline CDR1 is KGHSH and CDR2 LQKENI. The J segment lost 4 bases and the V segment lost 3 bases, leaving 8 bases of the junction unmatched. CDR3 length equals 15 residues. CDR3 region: CASSPTGTVLYGYTF. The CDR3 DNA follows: TGTGCCAGCTCACCCACAGGGACAGTTCTCTATGGCTACACCTTC.

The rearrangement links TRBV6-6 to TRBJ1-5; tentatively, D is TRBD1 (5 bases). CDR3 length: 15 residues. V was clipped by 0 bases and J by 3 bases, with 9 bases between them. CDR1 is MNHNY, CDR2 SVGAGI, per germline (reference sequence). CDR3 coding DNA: TGTGCCAGCAGTTACTCAGAAGGGGCCAATCAGCCCCAGCATTTT. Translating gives CASSYSEGANQPQHF.

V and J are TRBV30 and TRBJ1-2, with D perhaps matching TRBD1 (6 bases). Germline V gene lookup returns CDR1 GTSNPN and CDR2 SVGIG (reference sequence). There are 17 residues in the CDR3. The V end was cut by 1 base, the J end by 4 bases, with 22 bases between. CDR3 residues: CAWSGQGGERKIYGYTF. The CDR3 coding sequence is TGTGCCTGGAGTGGCCAAGGGGGGGAACGGAAGATCTATGGCTACACCTTC.

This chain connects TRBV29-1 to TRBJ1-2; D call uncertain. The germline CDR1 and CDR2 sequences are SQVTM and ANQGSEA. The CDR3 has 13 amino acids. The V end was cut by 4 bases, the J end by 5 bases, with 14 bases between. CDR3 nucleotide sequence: TGCAGCGTTGGGCCCAGCCCGGGGTATGGCTACACCTTC. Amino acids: CSVGPSPGYGYTF.

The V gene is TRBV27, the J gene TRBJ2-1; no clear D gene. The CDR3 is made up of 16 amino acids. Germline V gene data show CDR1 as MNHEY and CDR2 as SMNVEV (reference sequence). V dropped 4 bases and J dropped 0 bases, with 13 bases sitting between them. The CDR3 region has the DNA TGTGCCAGCAGTTCCCTGGGCAGCAGCTCCTACAATGAGCAGTTCTTC. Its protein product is CASSSLGSSSYNEQFF.

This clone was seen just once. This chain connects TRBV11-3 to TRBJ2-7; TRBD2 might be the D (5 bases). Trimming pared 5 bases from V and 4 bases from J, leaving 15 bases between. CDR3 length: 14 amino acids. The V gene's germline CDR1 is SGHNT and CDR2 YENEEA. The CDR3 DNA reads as TGTGCCAGCAGCAGAGGGAAGTCGAGTTACGAGCAGTACTTC. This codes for CASSRGKSSYEQYF.

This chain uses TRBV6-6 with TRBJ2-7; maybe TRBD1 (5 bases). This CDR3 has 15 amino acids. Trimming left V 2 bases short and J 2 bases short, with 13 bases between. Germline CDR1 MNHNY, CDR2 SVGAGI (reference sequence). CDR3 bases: TGTGCCAGCAGTTACCCAGGGAATTCCACCTACGAGCAGTACTTC. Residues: CASSYPGNSTYEQYF.

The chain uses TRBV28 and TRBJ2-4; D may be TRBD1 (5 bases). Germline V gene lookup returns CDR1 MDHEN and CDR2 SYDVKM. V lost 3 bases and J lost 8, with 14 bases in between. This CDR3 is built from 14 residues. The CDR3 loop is CASSFAGQVDIQYF. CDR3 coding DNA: TGTGCCAGCAGTTTCGCAGGGCAGGTGGACATTCAGTACTTC.

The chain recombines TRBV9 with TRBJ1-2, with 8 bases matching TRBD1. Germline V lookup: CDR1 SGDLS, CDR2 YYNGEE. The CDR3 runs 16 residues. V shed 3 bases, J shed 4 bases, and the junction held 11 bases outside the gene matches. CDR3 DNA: TGTGCCAGCAGCGGCCAGGCAGGGGGCGTTGGCTATGGCTACACCTTC. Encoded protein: CASSGQAGGVGYGYTF.

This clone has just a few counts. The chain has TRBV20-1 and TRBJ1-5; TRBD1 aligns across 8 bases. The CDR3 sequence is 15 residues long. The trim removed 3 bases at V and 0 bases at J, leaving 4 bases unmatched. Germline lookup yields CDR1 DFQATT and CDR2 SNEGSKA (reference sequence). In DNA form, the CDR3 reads TGCAGTGCTAGTAACAGGGGGAATAGCAATCAGCCCCAGCATTTT. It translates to CSASNRGNSNQPQHF.

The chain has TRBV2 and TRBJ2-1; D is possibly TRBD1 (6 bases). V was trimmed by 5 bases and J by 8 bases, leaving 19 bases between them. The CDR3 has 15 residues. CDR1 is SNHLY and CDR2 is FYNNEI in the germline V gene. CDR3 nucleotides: TGTGCCAGCAGTTCCACCGGGACATTGGGATATGAGCAGTTCTTC. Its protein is CASSSTGTLGYEQFF.

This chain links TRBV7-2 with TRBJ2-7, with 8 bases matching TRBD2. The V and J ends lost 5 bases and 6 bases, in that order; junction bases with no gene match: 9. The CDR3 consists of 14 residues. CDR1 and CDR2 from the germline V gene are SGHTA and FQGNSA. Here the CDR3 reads CASSPPGGPREQYF. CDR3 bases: TGTGCCAGCAGCCCCCCGGGGGGGCCTCGCGAGCAGTACTTC.

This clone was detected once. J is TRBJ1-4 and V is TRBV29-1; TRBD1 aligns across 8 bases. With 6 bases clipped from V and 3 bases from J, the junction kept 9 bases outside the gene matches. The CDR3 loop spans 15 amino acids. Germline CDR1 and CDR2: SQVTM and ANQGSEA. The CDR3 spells CSVPGTGAPNEKLFF. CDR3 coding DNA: TGCAGCGTCCCCGGGACAGGAGCTCCTAATGAAAAACTGTTTTTT.

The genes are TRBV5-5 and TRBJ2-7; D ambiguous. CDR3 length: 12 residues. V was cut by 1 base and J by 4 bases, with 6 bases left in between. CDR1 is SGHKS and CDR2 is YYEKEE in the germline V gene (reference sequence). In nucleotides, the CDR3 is TGTGCCAGCAGCTTGTTCGAGTACGAGCAGTACTTC. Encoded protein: CASSLFEYEQYF.

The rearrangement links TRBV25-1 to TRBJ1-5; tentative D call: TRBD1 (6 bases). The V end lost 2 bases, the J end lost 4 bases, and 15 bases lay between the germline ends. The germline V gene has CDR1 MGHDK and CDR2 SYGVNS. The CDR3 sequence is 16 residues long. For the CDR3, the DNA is TGTGCCAGCAGTGAAGGTAACGGACAGCCTAATCAGCCCCAGCATTTT. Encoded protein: CASSEGNGQPNQPQHF. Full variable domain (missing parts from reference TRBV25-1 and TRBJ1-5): EADIYQTPRYLVIGTGKKITLECSQTMGHDKMYWYQQDPGMELHLIHYSYGVNSTEKGDLSSESTVSRIRTEHFPLTLESARPSHTSQYLCASSEGNGQPNQPQHFGDGTRLSIL.

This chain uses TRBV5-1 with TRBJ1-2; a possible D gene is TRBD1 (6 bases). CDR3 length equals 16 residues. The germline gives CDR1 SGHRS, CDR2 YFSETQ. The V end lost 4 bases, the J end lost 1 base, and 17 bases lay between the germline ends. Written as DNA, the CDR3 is TGCGCCAGCAGCCACGGGACACGAGACCTTAACTATGGCTACACCTTC. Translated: CASSHGTRDLNYGYTF.

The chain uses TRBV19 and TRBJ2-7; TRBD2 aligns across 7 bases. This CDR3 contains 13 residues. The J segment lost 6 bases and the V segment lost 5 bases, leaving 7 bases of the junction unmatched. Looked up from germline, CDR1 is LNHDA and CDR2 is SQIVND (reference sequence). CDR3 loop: CASSPAGLSEQYF. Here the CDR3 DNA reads TGTGCCAGTAGTCCAGCGGGACTGAGCGAGCAGTACTTC. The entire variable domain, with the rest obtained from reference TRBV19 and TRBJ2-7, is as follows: DGGITQSPKYLFRKEGQNVTLSCEQNLNHDAMYWYRQDPGQGLRLIYYSQIVNDFQKGDIAEGYSVSREKKESFPLTVTSAQKNPTAFYLCASSPAGLSEQYFGPGTRLTVT.

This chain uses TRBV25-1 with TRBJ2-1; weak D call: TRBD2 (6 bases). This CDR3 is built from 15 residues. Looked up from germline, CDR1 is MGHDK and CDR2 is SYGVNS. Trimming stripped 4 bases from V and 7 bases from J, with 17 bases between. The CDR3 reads CASSAGGASGNEQFF. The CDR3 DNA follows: TGTGCCAGCAGTGCCGGAGGGGCTTCAGGTAATGAGCAGTTCTTC.